A selection of T cell receptor beta chains follows, all from one sample in a study of T cells in Graves' hyperthyroidism and ophthalmopathy. TCRdb itself ran the multiplex PCR reads through MiXCR, one entry per CDR3 protein. Among roughly 800,000 distinct CDR3 sequences listed, about two fifths were seen once. Input material: blood. Source of these receptors: a man aged 18 to 35 with Graves' hyperthyroidism. Both conserved end residues are part of each CDR3. The D gene is left open where the match is weak. Size is omitted from some rows. Given values are once, few, many or a class for expanded clones.

>-|14|-|TRBV25-1|TRBJ2-7
CAIGLRDFAYEQYF
TGTGCTATTGGACTCCGGGACTTCGCTTACGAGCAGTACTTC
>TRBD2|16|few|TRBV2|TRBJ2-5
CASSHFSRGVRETQYF
TGTGCCAGCAGCCATTTCTCGCGGGGGGTTCGAGAGACCCAGTACTTC
>-|14|many|TRBV13|TRBJ1-4
CASNRGVVGEKLFF
TGTGCCAGCAATCGAGGGGTAGTAGGGGAAAAACTGTTTTTT
>-|15|-|TRBV14|TRBJ2-7
CASSQGSFGSYEQYF
TGTGCCAGCAGCCAAGGGTCCTTTGGCTCCTACGAGCAGTACTTC
>-|13|-|TRBV20-1|TRBJ2-7
CSARVGGSYEQYF
TGCAGTGCTAGAGTCGGGGGCTCCTACGAGCAGTACTTC
>TRBD2|12|many|TRBV7-6|TRBJ2-7
CASSPLGAGWYF
TGTGCCAGCAGTCCCCTAGGAGCGGGGTGGTACTTC
>-|13|many|TRBV9|TRBJ2-7
CASSAGHAYEQYF
TGTGCCAGCAGCGCTGGGCACGCGTACGAGCAGTACTTC
>-|10|-|TRBV29-1|TRBJ2-5
CSYGGETQYF
TGCAGCTATGGGGGGGAGACCCAGTACTTC
>TRBD1|13|many|TRBV2|TRBJ1-5
CASSYDRGQPQHF
TGTGCCAGCAGCTACGACAGGGGCCAGCCCCAGCATTTT
>-|13|many|TRBV15|TRBJ2-5
CATREDTEETQYF
TGTGCCACCAGAGAGGACACCGAAGAGACCCAGTACTTC
>-|13|-|TRBV20-1|TRBJ2-7
CSASSGRFYEQYF
TGCAGTGCTAGTTCGGGGAGGTTCTACGAGCAGTACTTC
>-|14|-|TRBV9|TRBJ1-1
CASSELAGNTEAFF
TGTGCCAGCAGTGAACTGGCCGGGAACACTGAAGCTTTCTTT
>TRBD2|16|few|TRBV2|TRBJ2-7
CASSYSILAGSYEQYF
TGTGCCAGCAGTTACTCGATTTTAGCGGGGAGTTACGAGCAGTACTTC
>TRBD1|15|many|TRBV24-1|TRBJ1-2
CATSARTGGHYGYTF
TGTGCCACCAGTGCCAGGACAGGGGGTCACTATGGCTACACCTTC
>TRBD2|17|few|TRBV7-2|TRBJ2-7
CASTLTPGGDNVGEQYF
TGTGCCAGCACCCTCACCCCGGGGGGGGATAATGTGGGCGAGCAGTACTTC
>TRBD2|14|few|TRBV20-1|TRBJ2-7
CSAKPGLAGREQYF
TGCAGTGCGAAACCGGGACTAGCGGGAAGGGAGCAGTACTTC
>-|13|-|TRBV5-1|TRBJ1-4
CASSSGRDEKLFF
TGCGCCAGCAGCTCGGGCAGGGATGAAAAACTGTTTTTT
>-|16|-|TRBV19|TRBJ2-5
CASTIAPGSSQETQYF
TGTGCCAGTACCATCGCTCCGGGCAGCTCCCAAGAGACCCAGTACTTC
>-|14|many|TRBV7-9|TRBJ1-6
CASSLGGRDSPLHF
TGTGCCAGCAGCTTAGGGGGCCGGGATTCACCCCTCCACTTT
>-|13|-|TRBV2|TRBJ2-7
CASSEIRPYEQYF
TGTGCCAGCAGTGAAATAAGGCCGTACGAGCAGTACTTC
>TRBD2|14|-|TRBV20-1|TRBJ2-7
CSAGTSGGAYEQYF
TGCAGTGCGGGGACTAGCGGGGGAGCCTACGAGCAGTACTTC
>-|15|few|TRBV20-1|TRBJ2-7
CSAMGMGQEGIEQYF
TGCAGTGCTATGGGTATGGGACAAGAAGGTATCGAGCAGTACTTC
>-|16|few|TRBV10-3|TRBJ1-6
CASSYVASSRNSPLHF
TGTGCCAGCAGTTACGTTGCATCGAGTCGTAATTCACCCCTCCACTTT
>-|17|many|TRBV24-1|TRBJ2-7
CATYLLASVSLPYEQYF
TGTGCCACCTACCTACTGGCGTCGGTATCCCTCCCCTACGAGCAGTACTTC
>TRBD2|13|few|TRBV20-1|TRBJ2-7
CSARGGGVREQYF
TGCAGTGCTAGGGGCGGGGGAGTTAGGGAGCAGTACTTC
>-|16|few|TRBV5-8|TRBJ2-7
CASSQGPGVSGYEQYF
TGTGCCAGCAGCCAGGGGCCGGGTGTTAGCGGCTACGAGCAGTACTTC
>-|12|-|TRBV7-2|TRBJ1-5
CASSRLRQPQHF
TGTGCCAGCAGCAGGCTCAGGCAGCCCCAGCATTTT
>TRBD2|15|-|TRBV20-1|TRBJ2-5
CSARVTSGILETQYF
TGCAGTGCTAGAGTGACTAGCGGGATTCTAGAGACCCAGTACTTC
>-|14|once|TRBV14|TRBJ2-7
CASSQVTASYEQYF
TGTGCCAGCAGCCAAGTTACGGCCTCCTACGAGCAGTACTTC
>TRBD1|13|many|TRBV6-5|TRBJ1-2
CATAGTGYDGYTF
TGTGCCACCGCCGGGACAGGGTACGATGGCTACACCTTC
>-|15|few|TRBV19|TRBJ1-1
CASSNPRDMNTEAFF
TGTGCCAGTAGTAACCCCCGGGACATGAACACTGAAGCTTTCTTT
>-|12|-|TRBV7-8|TRBJ2-3
CASSFGMDTQYF
TGTGCCAGCAGCTTCGGGATGGATACGCAGTATTTT
>TRBD1|15|once|TRBV2|TRBJ2-2
CASAKGQGNTGELFF
TGTGCCAGCGCCAAGGGACAGGGGAACACCGGGGAGCTGTTTTTT
>-|14|many|TRBV5-1|TRBJ2-7
CASSLGGNSYEQYF
TGCGCCAGCAGCTTGGGGGGGAACTCCTACGAGCAGTACTTC
>-|16|many|TRBV10-3|TRBJ2-5
CAISESSGQGEETQYF
TGTGCCATCAGTGAGTCGAGTGGGCAGGGCGAAGAGACCCAGTACTTC
>-|14|-|TRBV20-1|TRBJ1-5
CSARDSWTNQPQHF
TGCAGTGCTAGAGACTCTTGGACTAATCAGCCCCAGCATTTT
>-|13|-|TRBV7-8|TRBJ1-2
CASSVGFNYGYTF
TGTGCCAGCTCCGTTGGGTTCAACTATGGCTACACCTTC
>-|15|many|TRBV7-3|TRBJ2-2
CASSSPHGDTGELFF
TGTGCCAGCAGCTCCCCTCACGGTGACACCGGGGAGCTGTTTTTT
>-|15|-|TRBV6-6|TRBJ2-7
CASSWAPGHSYEQYF
TGTGCCAGCAGTTGGGCCCCGGGACACTCCTACGAGCAGTACTTC
>TRBD1|15|-|TRBV14|TRBJ1-3
CASSQPGQGKNTIYF
TGTGCCAGCAGCCAACCGGGACAGGGTAAAAACACCATATATTTT
>TRBD2|13|-|TRBV11-2|TRBJ2-7
CASGGEGRNEQYF
TGTGCCAGCGGGGGGGAGGGCAGAAACGAGCAGTACTTC
>-|13|many|TRBV7-9|TRBJ1-1
CASSLIGQGEAFF
TGTGCCAGCAGCTTAATTGGCCAAGGGGAAGCTTTCTTT
>-|14|many|TRBV7-9|TRBJ1-2
CASSSPPDSYGYTF
TGTGCCAGCAGCTCTCCTCCGGACAGCTATGGCTACACCTTC
>TRBD1|13|-|TRBV3-1|TRBJ1-1
CASSREDRGKAFF
TGTGCCAGCAGCCGCGAGGACAGGGGGAAAGCTTTCTTT
>-|11|-|TRBV25-1|TRBJ1-1
CASAGGTEAFF
TGTGCCAGCGCCGGTGGGACTGAAGCTTTCTTT
>-|13|-|TRBV12-3/TRBV12-4|TRBJ1-4
CASSHGPTEKLFF
TGTGCCAGCAGTCACGGGCCCACTGAAAAACTGTTTTTT
>TRBD1|16|-|TRBV20-1|TRBJ1-1
CSARELSETGGDEAFF
TGCAGTGCTAGAGAACTTTCCGAGACAGGGGGCGATGAAGCTTTCTTT
>-|17|few|TRBV7-9|TRBJ2-2
CASRHGVGRPNTGELFF
TGTGCCAGCAGGCATGGGGTGGGCAGACCGAACACCGGGGAGCTGTTTTTT
>-|13|few|TRBV2|TRBJ2-3
CASSEDRPPTQYF
TGTGCCAGCAGTGAAGACAGGCCGCCTACGCAGTATTTT
>-|15|-|TRBV9|TRBJ1-6
CASSHDGAYNSPLHF
TGTGCCAGCAGCCACGACGGGGCCTATAATTCACCCCTCCACTTT
>TRBD2|14|-|TRBV29-1|TRBJ2-7
CSLGGASGTYEQYF
TGCAGCTTGGGTGGGGCTAGCGGGACCTACGAGCAGTACTTC